Presented here are 25 T cell receptor beta chains from one specimen sequenced in a study of cytomegalovirus exposure and HLA in healthy donors (dated by TCRdb to 2015 to 2018). The library was prepared using the immunoSEQ multiplex PCR assay. For the multiplex PCR, a mixture combining 60 forward primers for TCR Vbeta segments and 13 reverse primers for TCR Jbeta segments was used. TCRdb took this table from immuneACCESS and kept in-frame rearrangements with V and J called. Such tables lack part of the clones; where checked against another copy, unresolved V genes explain under half of the gap, and the rest is unexplained. The sample contains roughly 120,000 clones, over 60% of them found a single time. Together, the top ten hold around 4.8% of the sample. Sequencing used PBMCs. Receptors were obtained from a man aged 60 to 69 in good health and CMV-seropositive.

The table lists this clone with a few counts. The chain carries TRBV19 and TRBJ2-3; the D gene is possibly TRBD2 (6 bases). This CDR3 comprises 12 residues. Per germline, CDR1 LNHDA and CDR2 SQIVND (reference sequence). Deletions cut 5 bases from V and 5 bases from J, with 8 bases between. CDR3 protein: CASSGRIDTQYF. CDR3 nucleotide sequence: TGTGCCAGTAGTGGGAGGATAGATACGCAGTATTTT.

The chain is built from TRBV19 and TRBJ2-3; maybe TRBD1 (6 bases). This CDR3 comprises 18 residues. From germline, CDR1 is LNHDA and CDR2 SQIVND (reference sequence). V lost 6 bases to trimming and J lost 4 bases, with 26 bases between them. CDR3 region: CASSPRGITLLPPDTQYF. CDR3 coding DNA: TGTGCCAGTAGCCCGAGGGGGATTACCCTTTTACCCCCAGATACGCAGTATTTT.

This sequence joins TRBV27 and TRBJ1-2, with 7 nucleotides matching TRBD1. Per germline, CDR1 MNHEY and CDR2 SMNVEV (reference sequence). CDR3 size: 16 residues. Losses at the gene ends were 5 bases for V and 7 bases for J; bases not matched to a gene: 16. The CDR3 nucleotides read TGTGCCAGCAGTGAAGGGGGCAGGGTGGGTCGAGGTGGCTACACCTTC. As protein: CASSEGGRVGRGGYTF.

This chain connects TRBV20-1 to TRBJ2-7; weak D call: TRBD1 (6 bases). Germline V gene sequence: CDR1 DFQATT, CDR2 SNEGSKA (reference sequence). The CDR3 is 11 amino acids. Written as DNA, the CDR3 is TGCAGGGCAGGGGCCGCCTACGAGCAGTACTTC. Its protein product is CRAGAAYEQYF.

This rearrangement joins TRBV5-1 to TRBJ2-7; TRBD2 is a possible D gene (6 bases). Germline values: CDR1 SGHRS, CDR2 YFSETQ. The CDR3 has 14 residues. V lost 1 base, J lost 2 bases, and 10 bases lay in between. CDR3 DNA: TGCGCCAGCAGCTTGAACCGGGGGACCTACGAGCAGTACTTC. The encoded protein is CASSLNRGTYEQYF.

V is TRBV18 and J is TRBJ2-3, with 8 bases that match TRBD1. V shed 4 bases and J 6 bases; nucleotides not matched to a gene: 9. There are 15 residues in the CDR3. Germline CDR1 and CDR2: KGHSH and LQKENI. The CDR3 spells CASSQTTGVYDTQYF. The CDR3, as DNA: TGTGCCAGCTCACAAACGACAGGGGTGTATGATACGCAGTATTTT.

This clone was seen a few times. The J gene is TRBJ1-5, the V gene TRBV27; D may be TRBD1 (6 bases). The V gene lost 5 bases and the J gene lost 3 bases, with 14 bases spanning the gap. Germline CDR1 MNHEY, CDR2 SMNVEV (reference sequence). This CDR3 is built from 15 residues. For the CDR3, the DNA is TGTGCCAGCAGTACACAGGGTTTATACAATCAGCCCCAGCATTTT. The encoded protein is CASSTQGLYNQPQHF.

As DNA, the CDR3 is TGTGCCAGCAGTTCCCACAACCTTAATGGCTACACCTTC. Translation gives CASSSHNLNGYTF. The chain carries TRBV28 and TRBJ1-2; no firm D call. Germline V gene sequence: CDR1 MDHEN, CDR2 SYDVKM. CDR3 size: 13 residues. Trimming took 4 bases from V and 6 from J, leaving 12 bases between them.

CDR3 sequence reads: CARSKGLTNSPLHF. The CDR3 nucleotides are TGTGCCAGAAGCAAAGGACTTACTAATTCACCCCTCCACTTT. The chain uses TRBV5-3 and TRBJ1-6, with D unclear. TRBV5-3 is annotated as an ORF whose role is uncertain. Trimming stripped 4 bases from V and 6 bases from J, with 11 bases between. The CDR3 has 14 amino acids.

The J gene is TRBJ2-5, the V gene TRBV28; D is perhaps TRBD1 (6 bases). TRBJ2-7 explains the end of the DNA better; the J call may be wrong. There are 15 residues in the CDR3. The V gene's germline CDR1 is MDHEN and CDR2 SYDVKM. CDR3 residues: CASGDLTGTPYEQYF. The CDR3 DNA sequence: TGTGCCAGCGGTGATCTCACAGGGACCCCCTACGAGCAGTACTTC.

This chain connects TRBV5-1 to TRBJ2-5; TRBD2 agrees at 9 bases. The CDR3 loop spans 16 amino acids. The germline CDR1 and CDR2 sequences are SGHRS and YFSETQ. With 4 bases clipped from V and 1 base from J, the junction kept 8 bases outside the gene matches. The CDR3 sequence is CASSGGASGAQETQYF. The CDR3 nucleotides are TGCGCCAGCAGCGGGGGGGCTAGCGGGGCCCAAGAGACCCAGTACTTC. The full variable domain, in which reference TRBV5-1 and TRBJ2-5 provide the parts outside the CDR3, is KAGVTQTPRYLIKTRGQQVTLSCSPISGHRSVSWYQQTPGQGLQFLFEYFSETQRNKGNFPGRFSGRQFSNSRSEMNVSTLELGDSALYLCASSGGASGAQETQYFGPGTRLLVL.

In its sample, this clone was seen once. This sequence joins TRBV30 and TRBJ1-5; 7 positions match TRBD1. The CDR3 consists of 14 residues. Looked up from germline, CDR1 is GTSNPN and CDR2 is SVGIG (reference sequence). V dropped 0 bases and J dropped 4; count of bases not matched to a gene: 3. The CDR3 DNA reads as TGTGCCTGGAGTGTAGACAGGGAAAATCAGCCCCAGCATTTT. Translation: CAWSVDRENQPQHF.

Note on this clone: Other DNA sequences of this sample code for an identical CDR3. The chain carries TRBV5-1 and TRBJ1-2; 9 bases are shared with TRBD1. The J segment lost 8 bases and the V segment lost 4 bases, leaving 6 bases of the junction unmatched. The CDR3 consists of 13 residues. Germline V gene data show CDR1 as SGHRS and CDR2 as YFSETQ. This CDR3 reads CASSLGQGKGYTF. CDR3 bases: TGCGCCAGCAGCCTGGGACAGGGAAAGGGCTACACCTTC.

The CDR3: CASKGRGSQETQYF. The CDR3, as DNA: TGTGCCAGCAAAGGGCGGGGGAGCCAAGAGACCCAGTACTTC. V gene TRBV6-5 combines with J gene TRBJ2-5, with 7 bases lining up with TRBD2. The junction had 6 bases not matched to a gene; V was cut back by 7 bases and J by 1 base. Looked up from germline, CDR1 is MNHEY and CDR2 is SVGAGI. This CDR3 contains 14 residues.

V gene TRBV7-6 combines with J gene TRBJ2-1, with D possibly being TRBD2 (6 bases). Looked up from germline, CDR1 is SGHVS and CDR2 is FNYEAQ. Deletions cut 1 base from V and 1 base from J, with 11 bases between. The CDR3 runs 16 residues. CDR3 DNA: TGTGCCAGCAGCTTAGGCGGGACTTTTTCCTACAATGAGCAGTTCTTC. As protein: CASSLGGTFSYNEQFF.

The rearrangement uses TRBV30 and TRBJ2-5; TRBD1 matches 7 bases. J gave up 0 bases and V 3 bases, and 4 bases lay outside the gene matches. Germline values: CDR1 GTSNPN, CDR2 SVGIG (reference sequence). The CDR3 is made up of 14 amino acids. This CDR3 is CAWRRGHDQETQYF. CDR3 in DNA: TGTGCCTGGAGGAGGGGGCATGACCAAGAGACCCAGTACTTC.

This chain uses TRBV30 with TRBJ1-3; a weak D match, TRBD1 (6 bases). Trimming removed 4 bases at V and 2 bases at J, with 15 bases between. The CDR3 has 15 amino acids. CDR1 and CDR2 from the germline V gene are GTSNPN and SVGIG (reference sequence). CDR3 nucleotide sequence: TGTGCCTGGAAGTCAGGGGATAATCCTGGAAACACCATATATTTT. This translates into CAWKSGDNPGNTIYF.

This chain joins TRBV5-4 and TRBJ2-1; 8 bases line up with TRBD1. The J segment lost 0 bases and the V segment lost 4 bases, leaving 6 bases of the junction unmatched. CDR1 SGHNT and CDR2 YYREEE come from the germline V gene (reference sequence). The CDR3 consists of 16 residues. The CDR3 protein is CASSTRTGGSYNEQFF. As DNA, the CDR3 is TGTGCCAGCAGCACAAGAACAGGGGGCTCCTACAATGAGCAGTTCTTC.

V gene TRBV5-8 combines with J gene TRBJ2-6, with D possibly matching TRBD2 (5 bases). V was trimmed by 4 bases and J by 4 bases, leaving 9 bases between them. The CDR3 sequence is 14 residues long. Germline CDR1 reads SGHTS; CDR2 reads YDEGEE. CDR3 sequence reads: CASSLGEGANVLTF. The CDR3 DNA is TGTGCCAGCAGCCTCGGGGAGGGGGCCAACGTCCTGACTTTC.

The chain has TRBV29-1 and TRBJ1-5; 9 positions agree with TRBD1. The CDR3 contains 14 residues. With V trimmed by 4 bases and J by 5 bases, 6 bases remained unmatched. Germline V gene lookup returns CDR1 SQVTM and CDR2 ANQGSEA. Here the CDR3 reads CSVGTGEWDQPQHF. The CDR3 coding sequence is TGCAGCGTTGGGACAGGGGAATGGGATCAGCCCCAGCATTTT.

The V and J genes are TRBV2 and TRBJ1-5, with a possible D match to TRBD1 (5 bases). The germline V and J ends were trimmed by 6 bases and 0 bases, with 21 bases remaining between them. Germline V gives CDR1 SNHLY, CDR2 FYNNEI. CDR3 size: 18 residues. Here the CDR3 reads CASSSWGYLPDSNQPQHF. The CDR3 DNA reads TGTGCCAGCAGCTCGTGGGGCTATCTTCCTGATAGCAATCAGCCCCAGCATTTT.

The CDR3 DNA reads as TGTGCCAGTAGACTGGAGACCGGGACAGGGGGCAAAGATACGCAGTATTTT. It is translated as CASRLETGTGGKDTQYF. The chain has TRBV19 and TRBJ2-3; TRBD1 agrees at 12 bases. Per germline, CDR1 LNHDA and CDR2 SQIVND (reference sequence). The CDR3 is 17 amino acids. V gave up 6 bases and J gave up 5 bases; unmatched junction bases: 12.

With regard to this clone: This specimen includes other DNA sequences encoding the same CDR3. The rearrangement uses TRBV27 and TRBJ1-4, with D unclear. V lost 2 bases and J lost 4, with 8 bases in between. The CDR3 covers 14 residues. CDR1 and CDR2 from the germline V gene are MNHEY and SMNVEV (reference sequence). The CDR3 region is CASSLAGLNEKLFF. As DNA, the CDR3 is TGTGCCAGCAGTTTAGCTGGACTTAATGAAAAACTGTTTTTT.

This chain joins TRBV28 and TRBJ1-2, with TRBD1 as a possible D gene (5 bases). The V end was cut by 6 bases, the J end by 8 bases, with 19 bases between. This CDR3 is built from 14 residues. The germline V gene encodes CDR1 MDHEN and CDR2 SYDVKM. CDR3: CASSRGLQGAGYTF. Here the CDR3 DNA reads TGTGCCAGCAGCCGAGGTCTCCAGGGCGCGGGCTACACCTTC.

This CDR3 is CTSSPVVGGLDF. CDR3 nucleotides: TGCACCAGCAGCCCAGTTGTGGGGGGGCTGGACTTC. The rearrangement uses TRBV1 and TRBJ2-5; the DNA was not compared with TRBD2, the D call given in the table. TRBV1 is a known pseudogene. CDR3 length equals 12 residues.